This section outlines one T cell receptor beta chain sequence together with its context. Its target is not known. The sample comes from a study of identical twins. A universal primer site arose from template switching, and cDNA bore unique molecular identifiers. A single record per CDR3 protein comes from TCRdb applying MiXCR to the 5' RACE reads. The sample shows around 450,000 distinct CDR3 sequences, 14% of them seen only once. Regarding the study as a whole: Model-predicted out-of-frame TCR alpha sharing fell below observed values in monozygotic twins.

The germline V gene has CDR1 SSHAT and CDR2 FNYEAQ (reference sequence). This CDR3 is 12 amino acids long. The same data also contributed to another study, on yellow fever vaccine responses in identical twins. In that study: Reportedly, the T cell response mounted by twins to vaccine seemed partly convergent, partly personalized.

Material for sequencing was CD4+ T cells sorted from blood. The chain employs TRBV7-7 and TRBJ1-2; D is unclear. The sequence was obtained from a woman in her late teens or twenties in good health. CDR3 bases: TGTGCTATGTTTAAGGATTTGTTGGGCTACACCTTC. Protein: CAMFKDLLGYTF. Based on the CDR3 plus reference TRBV7-7 and TRBJ1-2, the full variable domain is GAGVSQSPRYKVTKRGQDVTLRCDPISSHATLYWYQQALGQGPEFLTYFNYEAQPDKSGLPSDRFSAERPEGSISTLTIQRTEQRDSAMYRCAMFKDLLGYTFGSGTRLTVV.